The present entry profiles one TCR beta chain with its context. The target of this receptor is not known. A much larger clone differs by one base, so this may be a read error. The method was PCR. Sequencing instrument: Illumina HiSeq 2500. Molecular barcoding was employed in the preparation of TCR libraries, with unique molecular identifiers being used to normalize TCRbeta repertoire quantification. The public sequencing data were trimmed at Q25 with fastp and processed into clonotypes with MiXCR by TCRdb, which kept only in-frame beta chains. Under each unique CDR3 protein, matching rows form one entry showing the most common genes and DNA. The table for this sample lists 100,000 to 130,000 distinct CDR3 sequences; approximately 6.9% of them were counted only once. The leading ten clones occupy roughly 25% of the sample. Deletion took 6 bases off V and 3 bases off J, with a span of 12 bases between the germline ends. The CDR3 contains 13 residues, cysteine and phenylalanine counted. Just the 39-base CDR3 DNA is kept, in frame starting at base 1.

This sample stems from a study of T-cell reconstitution after alpha-beta-depleted transplantation in children (TCRdb year 2016). Notes on the research overall: The study quantitatively tracked T-cell immune reconstitution after TCRalphabeta/CD19-depleted allogeneic hematopoietic cell transplantation in children using TCR repertoire profiling.

The study at large found these results: Over the following months the frequencies of hyperexpanded clones went down, and after one year T-cell counts and TCRbeta diversity were mostly credited to newly produced T cells. About two months after transplant, the apparently early recovery of alphabetaT-cell counts reportedly depended on just several hundred clones that had expanded rapidly and came from non-depleted graft cells. In some patients, the high TCRbeta diversity seen at day 60 was put down to recipient T cells and intrathymic progenitors that had survived conditioning.

The intended sense of this specimen's treatment or condition label: allogeneic hematopoietic cell transplantation with graft depleted of TCRalphabeta T cells and CD19 B cells. TCRalphabeta/CD19-depleted allogeneic hematopoietic cell grafts were given to the transplant recipients, all of whom were children. In this chain, TRBV12-3 or TRBV12-4 is recombined with TRBJ2-7; the D gene remains uncertain. This TCR derives from a male patient aged 2-15 years who had a stem cell transplant for acute lymphoblastic leukemia, so the T cells may come from the graft donor. This material consisted of PBMCs, mostly from graft donor cells, taken 360 days after TCRalphabeta/CD19-depleted stem cell transplant. In nucleotide form, the sequence is TGTGCCAGCAGCCTAGGGCCCCTCTACGAGCAGTACTTC. It is translated as CASSLGPLYEQYF.